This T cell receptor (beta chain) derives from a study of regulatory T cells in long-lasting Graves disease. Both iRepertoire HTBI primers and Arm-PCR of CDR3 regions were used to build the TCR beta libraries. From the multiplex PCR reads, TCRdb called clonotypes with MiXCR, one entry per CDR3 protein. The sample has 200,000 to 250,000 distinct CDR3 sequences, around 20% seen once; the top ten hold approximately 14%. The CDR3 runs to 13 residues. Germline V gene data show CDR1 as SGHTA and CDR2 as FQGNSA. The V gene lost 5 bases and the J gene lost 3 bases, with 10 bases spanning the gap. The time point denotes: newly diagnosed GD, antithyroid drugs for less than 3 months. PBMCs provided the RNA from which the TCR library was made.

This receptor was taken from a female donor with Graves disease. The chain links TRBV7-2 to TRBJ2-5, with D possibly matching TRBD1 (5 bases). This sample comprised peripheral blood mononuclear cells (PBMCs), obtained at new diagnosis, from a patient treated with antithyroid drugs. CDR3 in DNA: TGTGCCAGCAGCCGATCCAGGGAAGAGACCCAGTACTTC. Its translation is CASSRSREETQYF.